These T cell receptor beta chains were read from a single sample in a study of blood T cell repertoires in COVID-19. Profiled with immunoSEQ multiplex PCR; TCRdb holds only in-frame clones, not every one. The top ten clones hold roughly 3.2% of a sample with about 64,000 clones, more than 75% of them seen once. Sample: peripheral blood. Receptor source: a man aged 45-60 years with active COVID-19. Both conserved end residues are part of each CDR3. Each record gives: J gene, V gene, clone size, D gene, CDR3 DNA, CDR3 protein. D genes are given only for firm matches. A row's size may be missing; if present it is once, few, many or a size class.

j_call: TRBJ2-1; v_call: TRBV6-2/TRBV6-3; clone_size: .; d_call: TRBD1; cdr3_nt: TGTGCCAGCAGTTTCGACGGGACAGGGGTCGACAATGAGCAGTTCTTC; cdr3_aa: CASSFDGTGVDNEQFF
j_call: TRBJ1-2; v_call: TRBV7-9; clone_size: .; d_call: .; cdr3_nt: TGTGCCAGCAGCTTGCCAGGAAGGTTTTATGGCTACACCTTC; cdr3_aa: CASSLPGRFYGYTF
j_call: TRBJ1-1; v_call: TRBV7-2; clone_size: .; d_call: .; cdr3_nt: TGTGCCAGCAGCTATACGACGGGGAACACTGAAGCTTTCTTT; cdr3_aa: CASSYTTGNTEAFF
j_call: TRBJ2-3; v_call: TRBV2; clone_size: few; d_call: TRBD2; cdr3_nt: TGTGCCAGCAGGAAAGAGCGGGGGGGAGATACGCAGTATTTT; cdr3_aa: CASRKERGGDTQYF
j_call: TRBJ2-7; v_call: TRBV5-4; clone_size: .; d_call: .; cdr3_nt: TGTGCCAGCAGCTTGAGTTTCGGATTAGCGAGCTTC; cdr3_aa: CASSLSFGLASF
j_call: TRBJ2-5; v_call: TRBV5-1; clone_size: .; d_call: TRBD2; cdr3_nt: TGCGCCAGCAGTCGGGGGGTGGGCGAGACCCAGTACTTC; cdr3_aa: CASSRGVGETQYF
j_call: TRBJ1-6; v_call: TRBV7-9; clone_size: .; d_call: TRBD1; cdr3_nt: TGTGCCAGCAGCTTAGCGGCAGGGGGCCATTCACCCCTCCACTTT; cdr3_aa: CASSLAAGGHSPLHF
j_call: TRBJ2-2; v_call: TRBV7-9; clone_size: few; d_call: .; cdr3_nt: TGTGCCAGCAGCTTGTTTACGGGGGGCGAGAACACCGGGGAGCTGTTTTTT; cdr3_aa: CASSLFTGGENTGELFF
j_call: TRBJ2-3; v_call: TRBV6-1; clone_size: .; d_call: TRBD2; cdr3_nt: TGTGCCAGCAGTGTGCAGCTAGCGGGAGGAACAGATACGCAGTATTTT; cdr3_aa: CASSVQLAGGTDTQYF
j_call: TRBJ2-7; v_call: TRBV28; clone_size: .; d_call: .; cdr3_nt: TGTGCCAGCAGGCAAGTTGCGGGGCCCTACGAGCAGTACTTC; cdr3_aa: CASRQVAGPYEQYF
j_call: TRBJ2-7; v_call: TRBV9; clone_size: few; d_call: .; cdr3_nt: TGTGCCAGCAGCGACGGAGCCGAGTACGAGCAGTACTTC; cdr3_aa: CASSDGAEYEQYF
j_call: TRBJ2-5; v_call: TRBV29-1; clone_size: .; d_call: TRBD2; cdr3_nt: TGCAGCGTTGAAGAGGGGGGGGAGACCCAGTACTTC; cdr3_aa: CSVEEGGETQYF
j_call: TRBJ1-6; v_call: TRBV6-5; clone_size: .; d_call: TRBD1; cdr3_nt: TGTGCCAGCAGTTACACCAGGGGGAATTCACCCCTCCACTTT; cdr3_aa: CASSYTRGNSPLHF
j_call: TRBJ2-1; v_call: TRBV19; clone_size: few; d_call: .; cdr3_nt: TGTGCCAGTAGTATAGATCTTGGGCCATACAATGAGCAGTTCTTC; cdr3_aa: CASSIDLGPYNEQFF
j_call: TRBJ2-1; v_call: TRBV7-9; clone_size: .; d_call: TRBD2; cdr3_nt: TGTGCCAGCAACGCGGGAGGGGGGCAGTTCTTC; cdr3_aa: CASNAGGGQFF
j_call: TRBJ2-3; v_call: TRBV7-3; clone_size: .; d_call: TRBD2; cdr3_nt: TGTGCCAGCAGCTTAACTCGGGGGGCAGATACGCAGTATTTT; cdr3_aa: CASSLTRGADTQYF
j_call: TRBJ2-2; v_call: TRBV7-2; clone_size: .; d_call: .; cdr3_nt: TGTGCCAGCAGCCCGAGTAGAGTCCTAGTCGACACCGGGGAGCTGTTTTTT; cdr3_aa: CASSPSRVLVDTGELFF
j_call: TRBJ1-1; v_call: TRBV6-6; clone_size: .; d_call: .; cdr3_nt: TGTGCCAGCGTCCCCTGGGGGGTTGAAGACACTGAAGCTTTCTTT; cdr3_aa: CASVPWGVEDTEAFF
j_call: TRBJ1-4; v_call: TRBV11-2; clone_size: .; d_call: .; cdr3_nt: TGTGCCAGCAGCCGCGGGGCCCTTAGGGAAAAACTGTTTTTT; cdr3_aa: CASSRGALREKLFF
j_call: TRBJ1-3; v_call: TRBV5-1; clone_size: .; d_call: .; cdr3_nt: TGCGCCAGCAGCAACGGTGAGAGCCGCACCATATATTTT; cdr3_aa: CASSNGESRTIYF
j_call: TRBJ1-2; v_call: TRBV6-1; clone_size: .; d_call: .; cdr3_nt: TGTGCCAGCAGTGAAAATGGACTGCTCTATGGCTACACCTTC; cdr3_aa: CASSENGLLYGYTF
j_call: TRBJ2-5; v_call: TRBV6-5; clone_size: .; d_call: .; cdr3_nt: TGTGCCAGCAGTTACTCTGGTGGGCCAGAGACCCAGTACTTC; cdr3_aa: CASSYSGGPETQYF
j_call: TRBJ2-7; v_call: TRBV10-3; clone_size: .; d_call: .; cdr3_nt: TGTGCCATCAGTGAGGAAGCTAGTGCAGGGTACGAGCAGTACTTC; cdr3_aa: CAISEEASAGYEQYF
j_call: TRBJ1-2; v_call: TRBV29-1; clone_size: .; d_call: .; cdr3_nt: TGCAGCGTTGATCAGCGGTATGGCTACACCTTC; cdr3_aa: CSVDQRYGYTF
j_call: TRBJ2-4; v_call: TRBV28; clone_size: .; d_call: .; cdr3_nt: TGTGCCAGCAGTTTCGGAGGGGTAGCCAAAAACATTCAGTACTTC; cdr3_aa: CASSFGGVAKNIQYF
j_call: TRBJ1-2; v_call: TRBV24-1; clone_size: .; d_call: TRBD1; cdr3_nt: TGTGCCACCAGTGATCGAGGGACAGGGTATGGCTACACCTTC; cdr3_aa: CATSDRGTGYGYTF
j_call: TRBJ1-5; v_call: TRBV19; clone_size: .; d_call: .; cdr3_nt: TGTGCCAGTAGTATAGGCGAATCGAACAGGTTCTTGGTTCAGCCCCAGCATTTT; cdr3_aa: CASSIGESNRFLVQPQHF
j_call: TRBJ2-2; v_call: TRBV9; clone_size: .; d_call: .; cdr3_nt: TGTGCCAGCGTCTTCTTAGGGGACACCGGGGAGCTGTTTTTT; cdr3_aa: CASVFLGDTGELFF
j_call: TRBJ2-7; v_call: TRBV6-2/TRBV6-3; clone_size: .; d_call: .; cdr3_nt: TGTGCCAGCAGTTACCGGAAGGCTAGCGTTTCCTACGAGCAGTACTTC; cdr3_aa: CASSYRKASVSYEQYF